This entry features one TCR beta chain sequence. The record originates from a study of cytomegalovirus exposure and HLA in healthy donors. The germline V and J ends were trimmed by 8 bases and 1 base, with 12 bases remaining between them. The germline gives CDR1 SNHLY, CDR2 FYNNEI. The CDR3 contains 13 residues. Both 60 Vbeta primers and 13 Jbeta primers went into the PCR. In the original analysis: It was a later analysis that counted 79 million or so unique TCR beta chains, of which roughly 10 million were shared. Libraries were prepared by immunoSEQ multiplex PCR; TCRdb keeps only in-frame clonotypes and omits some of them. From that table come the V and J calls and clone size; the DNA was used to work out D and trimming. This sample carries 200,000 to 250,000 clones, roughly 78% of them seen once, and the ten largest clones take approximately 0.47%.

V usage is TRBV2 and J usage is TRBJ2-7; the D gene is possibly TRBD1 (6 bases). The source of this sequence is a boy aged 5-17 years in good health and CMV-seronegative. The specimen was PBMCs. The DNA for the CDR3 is TGTGCCAGCCACAGGGTGATGTCCTACGAGCAGTACTTC. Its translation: CASHRVMSYEQYF.